This T cell receptor beta chain was profiled in a study of blood T cell repertoires in COVID-19. Across the study: Sites across the United States, Italy and Spain contributed samples from acute and convalescent COVID-19. Nucleic acid was either cDNA or gDNA, and it came from T cells, B-cell-depleted T cells, or PBMCs.

Germline CDR1 and CDR2: SGHRS and YFSETQ. Trimming removed 2 bases at V and 6 bases at J, with 2 bases between. The CDR3 spans 11 residues. Study processing details: It was from reference gene primer amplification that nucleated cell counts were estimated. This table comes from immunoSEQ multiplex PCR, and its TCRdb copy is limited to in-frame clones, with some not included. V, J and clone size reflect that table, while D and trimming were determined from the DNA. The data contain 95,000 to 120,000 clones, about four fifths of them singletons. This TCR was recovered from a woman in her 40s with acute or convalescent COVID-19. The chain uses TRBV5-1 and TRBJ2-2; D not certain. The sequenced sample consisted of peripheral blood. The CDR3 here is CASSFSGELFF. CDR3 coding DNA: TGCGCCAGCAGCTTCTCCGGGGAGCTGTTTTTT. Drawing the rest from reference TRBV5-1 and TRBJ2-2, the complete variable domain is KAGVTQTPRYLIKTRGQQVTLSCSPISGHRSVSWYQQTPGQGLQFLFEYFSETQRNKGNFPGRFSGRQFSNSRSEMNVSTLELGDSALYLCASSFSGELFFGEGSRLTVL.